One sample yielded the 22 T cell receptor beta chains listed below, sequenced in a study of shared T cell receptors in the human thymus (dated by TCRdb to the early 2020s). Library preparation used the immunoSEQ multiplex PCR assay. TCRdb obtained this table from immuneACCESS and retained in-frame rearrangements with V and J assigned. These tables miss some clones; where compared with another copy, unresolved V genes account for less than half of the shortfall, and the remainder is unexplained. The sample has roughly 710,000 clones on record, over 75% of them singletons. Of the sample, under 0.012% falls within the top ten clones. The same specimen was also included in a second study, on human thymus T cells.

The sample comprised thymocytes. All receptors come from a girl under three years old with a congenital heart defect. Donor details come from another sample of the same person, matched by shared clones.

The CDR3 DNA follows: TGTGCCAGCAGCGGGGGGGGAGACAATGAGCAGTTCTTC. Its protein is CASSGGGDNEQFF. The chain employs TRBV7-3 and TRBJ2-1, with TRBD2 matching over 7 bases. Trimming removed 5 bases from V and 5 bases from J; junction bases left unmatched: 3. Germline CDR1 is SGHTA and CDR2 is FQGTGA. The CDR3 is 13 residues long. Full variable domain (outside the CDR3, taken from reference TRBV7-3 and TRBJ2-1): GAGVSQTPSNKVTEKGKYVELRCDPISGHTALYWYRQSLGQGPEFLIYFQGTGAADDSGLPNDRFFAVRPEGSVSTLKIQRTERGDSAVYLCASSGGGDNEQFFGPGTRLTVL.

The chain recombines TRBV5-5 with TRBJ1-1, with a possible D match to TRBD1 (6 bases). This CDR3 is built from 15 residues. V was cut by 4 bases and J by 5 bases, with 18 bases left in between. Germline V lookup: CDR1 SGHKS, CDR2 YYEKEE (reference sequence). The CDR3 here is CASSRPGGRGTEAFF. The CDR3 DNA sequence: TGTGCCAGCAGCCGTCCGGGGGGGCGAGGGACTGAAGCTTTCTTT.

The J gene is TRBJ1-5, the V gene TRBV6-1, with TRBD1 as a possible D gene (5 bases). The germline V gene has CDR1 MNHNS and CDR2 SASEGT. The CDR3 is made up of 17 amino acids. V was cut by 3 bases and J by 0 bases, with 15 bases left in between. The CDR3 region is CASSEGGGNYSNQPQHF. The CDR3 DNA reads TGTGCCAGCAGTGAGGGTGGGGGGAATTATAGCAATCAGCCCCAGCATTTT.

The J gene is TRBJ2-7, the V gene TRBV11-2; 9 bases line up with TRBD2. The CDR3 loop spans 17 amino acids. Per germline, CDR1 SGHAT and CDR2 FQNNGV. Trimming took 5 bases from V and 0 from J; bases not matched to a gene: 11. The CDR3 sequence: CASSPTPGLANSYEQYF. As DNA, the CDR3 is TGTGCCAGCAGCCCAACCCCGGGACTAGCTAACTCCTACGAGCAGTACTTC.

The gene calls are TRBV4-1 and TRBJ1-3; unclear D gene. With 4 bases removed from V and 0 bases from J, the gap between germline ends came to 10 bases. The CDR3 is made up of 15 amino acids. The germline V gene has CDR1 MGHRA and CDR2 YSYEKL. In DNA form, the CDR3 reads TGCGCCAGCAGCCCTCAGACAAGCTCTGGAAACACCATATATTTT. This codes for CASSPQTSSGNTIYF.

The chain employs TRBV9 and TRBJ1-2, with TRBD1 identical over 8 bases. Unmatched junction bases numbered 7, after V lost 3 bases and J lost 6 bases. The germline gives CDR1 SGDLS, CDR2 YYNGEE. This CDR3 has 14 amino acids. Written as DNA, the CDR3 is TGTGCCAGCAGCGCTCAGGGGGCTGGCGATGGCTACACCTTC. Translated: CASSAQGAGDGYTF.

The gene calls are TRBV5-5 and TRBJ2-3, with 8 bases aligning to TRBD2. CDR1 and CDR2 (germline): SGHKS, YYEKEE (reference sequence). CDR3 length equals 15 residues. Trimming took 5 bases from V and 2 from J; bases not matched to a gene: 7. CDR3 in amino acids: CASRYCSGDTDTQYF. CDR3 coding DNA: TGTGCCAGCAGGTATTGTAGCGGGGACACAGATACGCAGTATTTT.

This chain uses TRBV6-1 with TRBJ2-1, with D possibly TRBD1 on 7 matching bases. The CDR3 length is 14 residues. Germline CDR1 MNHNS, CDR2 SASEGT. V lost 10 bases to trimming and J lost 3 bases, with 16 bases between them. CDR3 sequence reads: CATLDREDYNEQFF. The CDR3 DNA reads TGTGCCACCTTAGACAGGGAGGACTACAATGAGCAGTTCTTC.

V is TRBV4-1 and J is TRBJ1-2, with D possibly TRBD1 on 6 matching bases. Trimming shortened V by 0 bases and J by 4 bases, and 18 bases separated the two germline ends. CDR1 is MGHRA and CDR2 is YSYEKL in the germline V gene. The CDR3 runs to 17 residues. Written as DNA, the CDR3 is TGCGCCAGCAGCCAAGACGTTAAGATAAGCAGGGGCTATGGCTACACCTTC. Translating gives CASSQDVKISRGYGYTF.

V is TRBV5-1 and J is TRBJ1-2, with 7 nucleotides matching TRBD1. Unmatched junction bases numbered 10, after V lost 4 bases and J lost 4 bases. Germline assignment: CDR1 SGHRS and CDR2 YFSETQ. This CDR3 comprises 15 residues. The CDR3 loop is CASSPNRGGSYGYTF. CDR3 in DNA: TGCGCCAGCAGCCCGAACAGGGGAGGCAGCTATGGCTACACCTTC.

Details on this clone: Other DNA sequences within the sample encode an identical CDR3. This chain uses TRBV29-1 with TRBJ2-3, with 9 bases matching TRBD1. The CDR3 is made up of 11 amino acids. Germline trimming cut 6 bases from V and 6 bases from J; bases unmatched to any gene: 1. Germline CDR1 is SQVTM and CDR2 is ANQGSEA. The CDR3 loop reads CSVDRGDTQYF. The CDR3 region has the DNA TGCAGCGTCGACAGGGGGGATACGCAGTATTTT.

V is TRBV7-9 and J is TRBJ2-7; 11 bases line up with TRBD1. Germline lookup yields CDR1 SEHNR and CDR2 FQNEAQ (reference sequence). The CDR3 extends over 14 amino acids. V was pared by 2 bases and J by 9 bases, with 6 bases of the junction left unmatched. Here the CDR3 reads CASSLPGQGGWQYF. The CDR3, as DNA: TGTGCCAGCAGCTTACCGGGACAGGGGGGTTGGCAGTACTTC.

This clone was seen just once. The rearrangement links TRBV7-2 to TRBJ1-2; 10 bases align to TRBD1. The CDR3 has 17 residues. Per germline, CDR1 SGHTA and CDR2 FQGNSA. The V and J ends lost 0 bases and 4 bases, in that order; junction bases with no gene match: 8. The CDR3 spells CASSLAQTGGECYGYTF. The DNA for the CDR3 is TGTGCCAGCAGCTTAGCTCAGACAGGGGGCGAATGCTATGGCTACACCTTC.

CDR3 DNA: TGTGCCAGTAGTCCCGGGACAGGGCCCTCCCTCTCCTACGAGCAGTACTTC. Translated, it gives CASSPGTGPSLSYEQYF. The rearrangement links TRBV19 to TRBJ2-7; 9 bases match TRBD1. Germline values: CDR1 LNHDA, CDR2 SQIVND (reference sequence). This CDR3 is built from 17 residues. With V trimmed by 5 bases and J by 0 bases, 11 bases remained unmatched.

The chain links TRBV4-1 to TRBJ2-7; 7 bases are shared with TRBD1. Germline V CDR1 and CDR2: MGHRA, YSYEKL. The CDR3 runs to 16 residues. J lost 1 base, V lost 3 bases, and 9 bases had no gene match. CDR3 nucleotide sequence: TGCGCCAGCAGCCACACAAACCGGGACAGTTCCTACGAGCAGTACTTC. This translates into CASSHTNRDSSYEQYF.

The chain couples TRBV30 to TRBJ1-1; 7 nucleotides match TRBD1. This CDR3 spans 14 amino acids. CDR1 is GTSNPN, CDR2 SVGIG, per germline (reference sequence). With 2 bases clipped from V and 1 base from J, the junction kept 4 bases outside the gene matches. The CDR3 coding sequence is TGTGCCTGGAGTCGAGGGACAGAGAACACTGAAGCTTTCTTT. Its translation is CAWSRGTENTEAFF.

The chain carries TRBV2 and TRBJ2-1; TRBD1 is a possible D gene (6 bases). CDR3 size: 13 residues. The germline CDR1 and CDR2 sequences are SNHLY and FYNNEI. V was trimmed by 7 bases and J by 2 bases, leaving 9 bases between them. The CDR3: CASTRQAYNEQFF. Written as DNA, the CDR3 is TGTGCCAGCACCAGACAGGCCTACAATGAGCAGTTCTTC.

The chain employs TRBV6-1 and TRBJ2-2; the match to TRBD1 covers 9 bases. V was clipped by 0 bases and J by 2 bases; unmatched bases: 1. This CDR3 has 16 residues. Germline V lookup: CDR1 MNHNS, CDR2 SASEGT. The CDR3 nucleotides are TGTGCCAGCAGTGAAGCGGACAGGGGTAACACCGGGGAGCTGTTTTTT. Encoded protein: CASSEADRGNTGELFF.

The gene calls are TRBV2 and TRBJ1-1; no clear D gene. Germline assignment: CDR1 SNHLY and CDR2 FYNNEI. Between the trimmed V and J ends, which lost 1 base and 7 bases, there was a span of 10 bases. The CDR3 consists of 13 residues. In DNA form, the CDR3 reads TGTGCCAGCAGTGAAGGCCACAATCTTGAAGCTTTCTTT. It translates to CASSEGHNLEAFF.

This chain joins TRBV5-1 and TRBJ1-1; D not certain. V was trimmed by 1 base and J by 3 bases, leaving 7 bases between them. Germline lookup yields CDR1 SGHRS and CDR2 YFSETQ. This CDR3 has 13 residues. The CDR3: CASSLKGDTEAFF. CDR3 DNA sequence: TGCGCCAGCAGCTTGAAGGGAGACACTGAAGCTTTCTTT.

This CDR3 reads CASSPGTVTEAFF. The CDR3 nucleotides are TGCGCCAGCAGCCCTGGGACAGTTACTGAAGCTTTCTTT. The rearrangement uses TRBV5-1 and TRBJ1-1, with 7 positions matching TRBD1. V was clipped by 4 bases and J by 5 bases; unmatched bases: 5. The CDR3 extends over 13 amino acids. CDR1 and CDR2 from the germline V gene are SGHRS and YFSETQ.

The chain employs TRBV7-2 and TRBJ2-1; weak D call: TRBD1 (6 bases). Trimming left V 4 bases short and J 4 bases short, with 20 bases between. Germline-derived CDR1 and CDR2 are SGHTA and FQGNSA. CDR3 length: 17 residues. The CDR3 region is CASSSVKGGVGYNEQFF. The CDR3 bases are TGTGCCAGCAGCTCGGTAAAAGGGGGAGTAGGTTACAATGAGCAGTTCTTC. Combining the CDR3 with reference TRBV7-2 and TRBJ2-1 gives the whole variable domain GAGVSQSPSNKVTEKGKDVELRCDPISGHTALYWYRQSLGQGLEFLIYFQGNSAPDKSGLPSDRFSAERTGGSVSTLTIQRTQQEDSAVYLCASSSVKGGVGYNEQFFGPGTRLTVL.